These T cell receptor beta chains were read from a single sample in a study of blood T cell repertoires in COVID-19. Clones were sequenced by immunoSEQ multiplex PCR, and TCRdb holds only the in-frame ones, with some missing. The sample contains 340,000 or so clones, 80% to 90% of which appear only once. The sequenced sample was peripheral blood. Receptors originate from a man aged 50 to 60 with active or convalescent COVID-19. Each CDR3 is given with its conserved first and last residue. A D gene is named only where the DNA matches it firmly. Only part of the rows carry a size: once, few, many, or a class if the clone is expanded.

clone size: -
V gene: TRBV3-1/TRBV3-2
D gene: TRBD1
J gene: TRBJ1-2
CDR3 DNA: TGTGCCAGCAGCCAACAGGGGGCGCTGACCGGCTACACCTTC
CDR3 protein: CASSQQGALTGYTF

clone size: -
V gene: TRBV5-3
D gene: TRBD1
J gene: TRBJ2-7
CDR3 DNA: TGTGCCAGAAGCTTGAAAGGGAACAGGGGGCCCCTATACGAGCAGTACTTC
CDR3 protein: CARSLKGNRGPLYEQYF

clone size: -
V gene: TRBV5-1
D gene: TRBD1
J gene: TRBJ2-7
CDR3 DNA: TGCGCCAGCAGCCAGGGACAGGGGGACGAGCAGTACTTC
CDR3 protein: CASSQGQGDEQYF

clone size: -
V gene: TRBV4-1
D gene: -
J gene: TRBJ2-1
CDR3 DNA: TGCGCCAGCAGCCCGCCGAATAAGGGGCGGAATTCCGACAATGAGCAGTTCTTC
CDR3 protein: CASSPPNKGRNSDNEQFF

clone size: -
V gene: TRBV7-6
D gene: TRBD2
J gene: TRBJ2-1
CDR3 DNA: TGTGCCAGCAGCCCCACCGGGGTGCTAGCGGGGGGGCGGGTCTACAATGAGCAGTTCTTC
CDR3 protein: CASSPTGVLAGGRVYNEQFF

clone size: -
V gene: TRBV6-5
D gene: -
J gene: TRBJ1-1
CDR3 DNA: TGTGCCAGCAGTTCGAGATCCAAGGGGAAGGGGACTGAAGCTTTCTTT
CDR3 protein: CASSSRSKGKGTEAFF

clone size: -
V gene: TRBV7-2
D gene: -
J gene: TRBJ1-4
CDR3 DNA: TGTGCCAGCAGCTTATTCCAGACAGGACTTGCAACTAATGAAAAACTGTTTTTT
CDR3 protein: CASSLFQTGLATNEKLFF

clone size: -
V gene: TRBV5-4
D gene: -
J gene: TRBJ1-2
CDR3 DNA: TGTGCCAGCAGCCGTCCCTTATTAAGCGGCTACACCTTC
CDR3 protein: CASSRPLLSGYTF

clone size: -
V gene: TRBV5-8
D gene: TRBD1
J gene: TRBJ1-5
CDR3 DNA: TGTGCCAGCAGCTTGACACAGGGGAAGCCCCAGCATTTT
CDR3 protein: CASSLTQGKPQHF

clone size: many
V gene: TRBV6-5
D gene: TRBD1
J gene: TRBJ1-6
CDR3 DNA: TGTGCCAGCAGAGACAGGGCTTCGCATTCACCCCTCCACTTT
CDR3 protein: CASRDRASHSPLHF

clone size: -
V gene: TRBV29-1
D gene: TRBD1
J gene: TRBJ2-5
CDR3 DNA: TGCAGCGTCGGGACAGTACAAGAGACCCAGTACTTC
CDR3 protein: CSVGTVQETQYF

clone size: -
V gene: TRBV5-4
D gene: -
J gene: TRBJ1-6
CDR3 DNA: TGTGCCAGCAGCTTGGTAGCAGCTAGTAATTCACCCCTCCACTTT
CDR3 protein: CASSLVAASNSPLHF

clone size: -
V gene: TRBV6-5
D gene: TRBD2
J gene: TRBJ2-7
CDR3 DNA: TGTGCCAGCAGTTACTCGACTAGCGGGGGAGCATACGAGCAGTACTTC
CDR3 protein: CASSYSTSGGAYEQYF

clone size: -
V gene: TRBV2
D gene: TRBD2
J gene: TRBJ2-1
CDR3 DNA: TGTGCCAGCAGTAAAACCGGGACTAGCGGTAACAATGAGCAGTTCTTC
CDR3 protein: CASSKTGTSGNNEQFF

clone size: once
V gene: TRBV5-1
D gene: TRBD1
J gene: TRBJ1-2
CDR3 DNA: TGCGCCAGCAGGACCGGGACAGGAGACTATGGCTACACCTTC
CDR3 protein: CASRTGTGDYGYTF

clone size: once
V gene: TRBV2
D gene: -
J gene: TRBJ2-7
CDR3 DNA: TGTGCCAGCAAGAGACGGGGATCTTTCTACGAGCAGTACTTC
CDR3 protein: CASKRRGSFYEQYF

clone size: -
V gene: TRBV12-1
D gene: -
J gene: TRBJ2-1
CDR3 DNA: TGTGCCAGCAGCTTTCCGTTAAATGAGCAGTTCTTC
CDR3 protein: CASSFPLNEQFF

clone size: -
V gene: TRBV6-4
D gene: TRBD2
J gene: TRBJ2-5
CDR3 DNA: TGTGCCAGCAGTGACCCCGACTCTAAACTAGCGGGGGGGCTAGAGACCCAGTACTTC
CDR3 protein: CASSDPDSKLAGGLETQYF

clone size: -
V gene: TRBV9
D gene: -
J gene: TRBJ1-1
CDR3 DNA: TGTGCCAGCAGCGTAGGCCAGGGAGGGAACACTGAAGCTTTCTTT
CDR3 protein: CASSVGQGGNTEAFF

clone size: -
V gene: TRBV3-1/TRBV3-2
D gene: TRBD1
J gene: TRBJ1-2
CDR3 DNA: TGTGCCAGCAGCCAAGGGGGACAGGGGGCAGTCGGCTATGGCTACACCTTC
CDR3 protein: CASSQGGQGAVGYGYTF

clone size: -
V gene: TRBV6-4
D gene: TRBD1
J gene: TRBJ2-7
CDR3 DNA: TGTGCCAGCAGTGCCCGGGACAGGATCTACGAGCAGTACTTC
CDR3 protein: CASSARDRIYEQYF

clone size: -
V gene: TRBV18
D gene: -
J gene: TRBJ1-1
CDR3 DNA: TGTGCCAGCTCACCCGACTTTGGCGTTGACACTGAAGCTTTCTTT
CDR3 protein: CASSPDFGVDTEAFF

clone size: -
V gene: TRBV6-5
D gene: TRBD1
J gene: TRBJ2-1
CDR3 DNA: TGTGCCAGCAGTTACTCTGGGACAGGGGGCGGTGAGCAGTTCTTC
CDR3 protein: CASSYSGTGGGEQFF

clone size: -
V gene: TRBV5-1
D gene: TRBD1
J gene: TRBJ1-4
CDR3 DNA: TGCGCCAGCAGTCGGGACAGTCATGAAAAACTGTTTTTT
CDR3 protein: CASSRDSHEKLFF

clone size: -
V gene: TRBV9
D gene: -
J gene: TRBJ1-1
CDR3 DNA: TGTGCCAGCAGCGCCCCCCTTGACACTGAAGCTTTCTTT
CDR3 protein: CASSAPLDTEAFF

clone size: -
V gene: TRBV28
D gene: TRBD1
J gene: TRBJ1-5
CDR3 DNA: TGTGCCAGCAATTCAGGGGGCATTGGTCAGCCCCAGCATTTT
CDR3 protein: CASNSGGIGQPQHF

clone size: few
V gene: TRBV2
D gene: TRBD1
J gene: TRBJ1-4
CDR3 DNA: TGTGCCAGCTGCCCCCGGGACAGGGGCGAAAAACTGTTTTTT
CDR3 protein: CASCPRDRGEKLFF

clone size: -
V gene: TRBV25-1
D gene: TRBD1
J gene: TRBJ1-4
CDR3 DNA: TGTGCCAGCACCTCCCAGGGGGCCGGTGAAAAACTGTTTTTT
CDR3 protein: CASTSQGAGEKLFF

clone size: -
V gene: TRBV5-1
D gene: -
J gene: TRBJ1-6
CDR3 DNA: TGCGCCAGCAGCTTGGGGGGGCGCGGTTCACCCCTCCACTTT
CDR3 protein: CASSLGGRGSPLHF

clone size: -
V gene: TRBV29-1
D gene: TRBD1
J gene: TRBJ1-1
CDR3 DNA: TGCAGCGGGGGACAGGGGGCTGAAGCTTTCTTT
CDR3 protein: CSGGQGAEAFF

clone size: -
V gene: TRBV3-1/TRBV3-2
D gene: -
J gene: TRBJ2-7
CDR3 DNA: TGTGCCAGCAGCCAATGGGACACACCCTACGAGCAGTACTTC
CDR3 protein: CASSQWDTPYEQYF

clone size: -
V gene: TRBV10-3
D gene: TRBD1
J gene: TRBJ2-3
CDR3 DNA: TGTGCCATCAGTGAGGGGACAGGGGGAAAGAGAGATACGCAGTATTTT
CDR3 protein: CAISEGTGGKRDTQYF

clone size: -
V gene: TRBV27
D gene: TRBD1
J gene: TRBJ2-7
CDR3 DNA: TGTGCCAGCAGTGTGAGGACAGGCTTGGCCAGCGAGCAGTACTTC
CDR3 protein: CASSVRTGLASEQYF

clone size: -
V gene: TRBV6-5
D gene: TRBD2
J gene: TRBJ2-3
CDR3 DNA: TGTGCCAGCAGTTTAGCGGGAGCCGTCACAGATACGCAGTATTTT
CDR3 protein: CASSLAGAVTDTQYF

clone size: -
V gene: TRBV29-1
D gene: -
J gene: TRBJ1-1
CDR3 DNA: TGCAGCGCGATAAAACAGGGGAACACTGAAGCTTTCTTT
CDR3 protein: CSAIKQGNTEAFF

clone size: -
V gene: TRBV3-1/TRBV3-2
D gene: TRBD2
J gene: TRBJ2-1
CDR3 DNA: TGTGCCAGCAGCCACGGACTAGTTAAGTTCTTC
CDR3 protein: CASSHGLVKFF

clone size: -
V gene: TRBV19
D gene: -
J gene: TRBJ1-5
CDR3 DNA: TGTGCCAGTAGCGCCCGGGGGAGCTATAGCAATCAGCCCCAGCATTTT
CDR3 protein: CASSARGSYSNQPQHF

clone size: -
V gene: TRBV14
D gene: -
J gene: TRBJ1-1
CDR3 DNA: TGTGCCAGCAGCCCTCTAGTGAGTGCCACTGAAGCTTTCTTT
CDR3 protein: CASSPLVSATEAFF

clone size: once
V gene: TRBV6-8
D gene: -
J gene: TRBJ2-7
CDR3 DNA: TGTGCCAGCAGTTACTGGGGCAGAACCTACGAGCAGTACTTC
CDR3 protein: CASSYWGRTYEQYF

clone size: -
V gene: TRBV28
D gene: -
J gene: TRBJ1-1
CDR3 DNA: TGTGCCAGCACTCCCGACAGACTCACTGAAGCTTTCTTT
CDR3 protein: CASTPDRLTEAFF

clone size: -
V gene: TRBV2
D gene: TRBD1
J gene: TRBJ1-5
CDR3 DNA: TGTGCCAGCAGTGAAAGGGGACAGGGGACTTTGGCCAATCAGCCCCAGCATTTT
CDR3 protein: CASSERGQGTLANQPQHF

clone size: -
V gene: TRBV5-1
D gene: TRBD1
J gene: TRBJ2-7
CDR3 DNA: TGCGCCAGCAGCTTGAGTGGACAGGGCGACCACGAGCAGTACTTC
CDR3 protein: CASSLSGQGDHEQYF

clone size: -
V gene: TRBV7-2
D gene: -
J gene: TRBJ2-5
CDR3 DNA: TGTGCCAGCAGATTTAACCGGGGCCAAGAGACCCAGTACTTC
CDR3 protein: CASRFNRGQETQYF

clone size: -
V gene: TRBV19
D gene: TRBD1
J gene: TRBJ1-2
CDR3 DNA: TGTGCCAGTAGTATATACGGGACAGGGAACAGCGCTGACGGCTACACCTTC
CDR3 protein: CASSIYGTGNSADGYTF